This T cell receptor beta chain came from a study of T cells in Graves' hyperthyroidism and ophthalmopathy. Turning to the study itself: Peripheral blood was obtained at initial diagnosis, preceding any treatment.

Amplification yielded TCR beta CDR3 regions, with RNA transcripts as the source. The study used the HTBI primer set for a first-round RT-PCR of the TCR CDR3. TCRdb re-derived calls from the multiplex PCR reads in MiXCR, one entry per CDR3 protein. This sample has about 420,000 distinct CDR3 sequences, with around a sixth found just once. At least ten counts were recorded for this clonotype. The clonotype was recovered from a woman aged 18-29 years with Graves' hyperthyroidism. The sequencing input was blood.

Here the CDR3 reads CASSYSGHKRDQPQHF. The DNA of the CDR3 is TGTGCCAGCAGTTACTCAGGGCACAAGAGGGATCAGCCCCAGCATTTT. The chain carries TRBV6-7 and TRBJ1-5; D ambiguous. TRBV6-7 is labeled an ORF, and its function is uncertain. This CDR3 comprises 16 residues. V was trimmed by 0 bases and J by 5 bases, leaving 14 bases between them.